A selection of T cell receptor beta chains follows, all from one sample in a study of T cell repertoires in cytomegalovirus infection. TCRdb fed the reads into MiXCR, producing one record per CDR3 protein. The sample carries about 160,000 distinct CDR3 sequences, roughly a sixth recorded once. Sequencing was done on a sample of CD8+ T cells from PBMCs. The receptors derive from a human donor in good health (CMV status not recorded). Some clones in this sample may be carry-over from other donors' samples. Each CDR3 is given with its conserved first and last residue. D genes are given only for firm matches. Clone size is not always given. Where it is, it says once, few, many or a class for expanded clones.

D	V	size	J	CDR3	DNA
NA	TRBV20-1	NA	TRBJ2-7	CSAREHRDSTYEQYF	TGCAGTGCGCGGGAACATCGGGACTCAACCTACGAGCAGTACTTC
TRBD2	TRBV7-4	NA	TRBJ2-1	CASSSPRTSGSFDEQFF	TGTGCCAGCAGCTCCCCCCGGACTAGCGGGAGCTTCGATGAGCAGTTCTTC
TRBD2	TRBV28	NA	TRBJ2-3	CASSLVASGRVLKQLDTQYF	TGTGCCAGCAGTTTGGTAGCGAGTGGGAGGGTCCTCAAACAGCTAGATACGCAGTATTTT
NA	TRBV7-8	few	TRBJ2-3	CASTLTSSDTQYF	TGTGCCAGCACCCTGACTAGTTCAGATACGCAGTATTTT
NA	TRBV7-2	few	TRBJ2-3	CASERPGTDTQYF	TGTGCCAGCGAGCGCCCAGGCACAGATACGCAGTATTTT
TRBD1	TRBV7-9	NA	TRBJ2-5	CASRHRDREQETQYF	TGTGCCAGCAGACACCGGGACAGGGAACAAGAGACCCAGTACTTC
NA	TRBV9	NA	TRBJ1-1	CASSVGMYSEAFF	TGTGCCAGCAGCGTGGGGATGTATAGTGAAGCTTTCTTT
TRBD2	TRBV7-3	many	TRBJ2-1	CASSLTSGISYNEQFF	TGTGCCAGCAGCTTGACTAGCGGGATCTCCTACAATGAGCAGTTCTTC
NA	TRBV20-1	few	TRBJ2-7	CSARLVSSYEQYF	TGCAGTGCTAGACTAGTAAGCTCCTACGAGCAGTACTTC
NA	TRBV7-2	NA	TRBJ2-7	CASSPRGRETHEQYF	TGTGCCAGCAGCCCCCGCGGCCGGGAGACCCACGAGCAGTACTTC
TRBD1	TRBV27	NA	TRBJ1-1	CASGTGTGRYTEAFF	TGTGCCAGCGGCACCGGGACAGGGAGATACACTGAAGCTTTCTTT
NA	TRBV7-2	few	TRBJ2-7	CASSLVDDTYEQYF	TGTGCCAGCAGCTTAGTGGACGACACCTACGAGCAGTACTTC
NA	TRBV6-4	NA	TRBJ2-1	CASAGGTGQGNEQFF	TGTGCCAGCGCCGGAGGGACTGGCCAGGGGAATGAGCAGTTCTTC
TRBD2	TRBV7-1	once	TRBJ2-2	CASSSGLAGTGELFF	TGTGCCAGTAGCTCAGGACTAGCGGGAACCGGGGAGCTGTTTTTT
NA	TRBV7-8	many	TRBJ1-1	CASSLVKTEAFF	TGTGCCAGCAGCTTAGTTAAAACTGAAGCTTTCTTT
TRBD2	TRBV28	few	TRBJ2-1	CASSFRGLRTSGSYNEQFF	TGTGCCAGCAGTTTTAGGGGACTCCGGACTAGCGGGAGCTACAATGAGCAGTTCTTC
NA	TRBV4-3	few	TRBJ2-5	CASSQAVGRQETQYF	TGCGCCAGCAGCCAAGCTGTCGGGCGGCAAGAGACCCAGTACTTC
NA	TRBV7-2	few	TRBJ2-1	CASSDRYNEQFF	TGTGCCAGCAGCGACAGGTACAATGAGCAGTTCTTC
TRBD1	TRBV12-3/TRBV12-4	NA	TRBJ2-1	CASRPGQGAFEQFF	TGTGCCAGCAGGCCGGGACAGGGGGCCTTTGAGCAGTTCTTC
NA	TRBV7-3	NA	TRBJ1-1	CASSLKGGTEKHEAFF	TGTGCCAGCAGCTTAAAAGGGGGAACCGAAAAACATGAAGCTTTCTTT
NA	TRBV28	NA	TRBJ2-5	CASSSPPGGPDETQYF	TGTGCCAGCAGTTCCCCCCCGGGGGGCCCCGACGAGACCCAGTACTTC
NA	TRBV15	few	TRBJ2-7	CATRGFESSYEQYF	TGTGCCACCAGGGGATTCGAAAGCTCCTACGAGCAGTACTTC
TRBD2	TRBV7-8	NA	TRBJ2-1	CASSLVGGRIANEQFF	TGTGCCAGCAGCTTAGTGGGGGGGAGGATTGCCAATGAGCAGTTCTTC
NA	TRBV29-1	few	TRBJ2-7	CSVGRDYEQYF	TGCAGCGTTGGTCGAGACTACGAGCAGTACTTC
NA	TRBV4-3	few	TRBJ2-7	CASSQAGGSYEQYF	TGCGCCAGCAGCCAAGCGGGGGGCAGCTACGAGCAGTACTTC
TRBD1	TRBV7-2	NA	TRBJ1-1	CASSRDRGMNTEAFF	TGTGCCAGCAGCCGGGACAGGGGGATGAACACTGAAGCTTTCTTT